There are a few counts of the clone carrying this T cell receptor (beta chain). This sample was included in a study of technical replicates of blood from a few donors. Sequencing used immunoSEQ multiplex PCR; TCRdb keeps in-frame clones, though not all of them. Among under 110,000 clones listed, around 96% were seen once. The CDR3 runs to 15 residues. V was clipped by 0 bases and J by 5 bases, with 14 bases between them. Germline CDR1 reads SGHAT; CDR2 reads FQNNGV. Sequenced input: T cells isolated from PBMCs. The rearrangement joins TRBV11-2 to TRBJ2-7; D possibly corresponds to TRBD1 (5 bases). This receptor was taken from a human donor in good health. The CDR3: CASSLDRAKVNEQYF. CDR3 bases: TGTGCCAGCAGCTTAGACAGGGCGAAGGTAAACGAGCAGTACTTC.